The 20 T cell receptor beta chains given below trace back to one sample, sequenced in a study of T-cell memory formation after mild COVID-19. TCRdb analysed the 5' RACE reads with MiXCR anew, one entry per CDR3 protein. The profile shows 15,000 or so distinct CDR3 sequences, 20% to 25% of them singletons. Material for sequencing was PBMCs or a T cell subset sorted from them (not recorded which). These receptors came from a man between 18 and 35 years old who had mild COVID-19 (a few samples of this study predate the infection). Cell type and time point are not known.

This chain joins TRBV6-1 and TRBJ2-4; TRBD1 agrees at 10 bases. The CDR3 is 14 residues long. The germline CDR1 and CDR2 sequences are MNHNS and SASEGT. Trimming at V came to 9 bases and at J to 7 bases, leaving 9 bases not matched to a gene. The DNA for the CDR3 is TGTGCCAGTGACAGGGGGCTCCTAGGGAACATTCAGTACTTC. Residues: CASDRGLLGNIQYF.

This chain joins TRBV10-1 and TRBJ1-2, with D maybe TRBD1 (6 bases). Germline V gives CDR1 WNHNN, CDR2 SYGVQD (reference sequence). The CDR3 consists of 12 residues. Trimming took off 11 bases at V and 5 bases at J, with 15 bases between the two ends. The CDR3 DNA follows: TGCGCCGGTTACAGGGTCCCATATGGCTACACCTTC. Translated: CAGYRVPYGYTF.

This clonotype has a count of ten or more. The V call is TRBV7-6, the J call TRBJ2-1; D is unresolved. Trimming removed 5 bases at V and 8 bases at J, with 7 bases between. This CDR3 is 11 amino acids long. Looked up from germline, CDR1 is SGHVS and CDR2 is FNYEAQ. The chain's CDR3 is CASSPGYEQFF. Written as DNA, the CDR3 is TGTGCCAGCAGCCCTGGGTATGAGCAGTTCTTC. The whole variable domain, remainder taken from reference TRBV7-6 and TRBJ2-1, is GAGVSQSPRYKVTKRGQDVALRCDPISGHVSLYWYRQALGQGPEFLTYFNYEAQQDKSGLPNDRFSAERPEGSISTLTIQRTEQRDSAMYRCASSPGYEQFFGPGTRLTVL.

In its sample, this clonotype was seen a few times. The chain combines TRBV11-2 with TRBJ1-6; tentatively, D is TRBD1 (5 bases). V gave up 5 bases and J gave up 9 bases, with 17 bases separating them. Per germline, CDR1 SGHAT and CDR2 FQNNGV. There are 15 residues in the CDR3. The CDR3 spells CASSPGGAYFSPLHF. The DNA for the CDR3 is TGTGCCAGCAGCCCCGGGGGAGCATATTTTTCACCCCTCCACTTT.

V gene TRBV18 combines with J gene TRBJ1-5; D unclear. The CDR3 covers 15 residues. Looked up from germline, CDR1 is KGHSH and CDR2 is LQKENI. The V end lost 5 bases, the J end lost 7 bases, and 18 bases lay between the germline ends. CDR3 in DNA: TGTGCCAGCTCAACATGGCCCCGTCAGCAACAGCCCCAGCATTTT. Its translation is CASSTWPRQQQPQHF.

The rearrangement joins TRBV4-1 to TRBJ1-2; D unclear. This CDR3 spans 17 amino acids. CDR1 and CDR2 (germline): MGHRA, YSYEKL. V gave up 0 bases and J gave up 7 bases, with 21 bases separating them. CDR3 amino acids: CASSQDLSPASWGGYTF. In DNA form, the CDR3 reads TGCGCCAGCAGCCAAGACCTTTCGCCTGCCAGTTGGGGTGGCTACACCTTC.

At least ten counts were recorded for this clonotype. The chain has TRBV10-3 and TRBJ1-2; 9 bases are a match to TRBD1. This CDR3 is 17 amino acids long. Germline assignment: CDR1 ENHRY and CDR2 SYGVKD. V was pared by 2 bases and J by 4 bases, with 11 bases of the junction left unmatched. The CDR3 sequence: CAISERWGQGISYGYTF. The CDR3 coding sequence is TGTGCCATCAGTGAGAGGTGGGGACAGGGCATTTCCTATGGCTACACCTTC.

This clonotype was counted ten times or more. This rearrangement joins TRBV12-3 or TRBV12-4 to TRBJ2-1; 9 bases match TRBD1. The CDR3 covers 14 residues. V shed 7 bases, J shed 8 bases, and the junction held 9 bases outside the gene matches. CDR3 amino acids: CASTFRDRVYEQFF. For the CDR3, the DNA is TGTGCCAGCACCTTCCGGGACAGGGTCTATGAGCAGTTCTTC.

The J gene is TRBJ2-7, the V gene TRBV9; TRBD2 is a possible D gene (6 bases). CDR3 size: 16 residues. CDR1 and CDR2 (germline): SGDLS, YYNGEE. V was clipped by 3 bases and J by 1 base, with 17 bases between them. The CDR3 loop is CASSGRDSASSYEQYF. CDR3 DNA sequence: TGTGCCAGCAGCGGACGGGACTCGGCGTCGTCCTACGAGCAGTACTTC. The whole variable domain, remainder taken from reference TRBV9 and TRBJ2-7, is DSGVTQTPKHLITATGQRVTLRCSPRSGDLSVYWYQQSLDQGLQFLIQYYNGEERAKGNILERFSAQQFPDLHSELNLSSLELGDSALYFCASSGRDSASSYEQYFGPGTRLTVT.

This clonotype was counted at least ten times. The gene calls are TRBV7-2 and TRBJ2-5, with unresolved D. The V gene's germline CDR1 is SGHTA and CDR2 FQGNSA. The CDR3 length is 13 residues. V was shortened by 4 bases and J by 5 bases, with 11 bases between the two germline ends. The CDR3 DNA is TGTGCCAGCAGCTCACGTGGGTGGGAGACCCAGTACTTC. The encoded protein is CASSSRGWETQYF.

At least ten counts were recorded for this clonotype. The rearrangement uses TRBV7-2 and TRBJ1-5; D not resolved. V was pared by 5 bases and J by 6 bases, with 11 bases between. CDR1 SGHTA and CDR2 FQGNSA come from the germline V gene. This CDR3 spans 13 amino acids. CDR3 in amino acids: CASSPERVQPQHF. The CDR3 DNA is TGTGCCAGCAGCCCTGAAAGGGTTCAGCCCCAGCATTTT. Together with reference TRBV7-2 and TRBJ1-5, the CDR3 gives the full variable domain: GAGVSQSPSNKVTEKGKDVELRCDPISGHTALYWYRQSLGQGLEFLIYFQGNSAPDKSGLPSDRFSAERTGGSVSTLTIQRTQQEDSAVYLCASSPERVQPQHFGDGTRLSIL.

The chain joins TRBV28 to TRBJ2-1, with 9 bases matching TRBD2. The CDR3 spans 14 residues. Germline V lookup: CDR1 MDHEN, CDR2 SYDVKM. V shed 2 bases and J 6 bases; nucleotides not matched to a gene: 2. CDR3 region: CASSLRGGANEQFF. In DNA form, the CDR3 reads TGTGCCAGCAGTTTACGCGGGGGGGCCAATGAGCAGTTCTTC.

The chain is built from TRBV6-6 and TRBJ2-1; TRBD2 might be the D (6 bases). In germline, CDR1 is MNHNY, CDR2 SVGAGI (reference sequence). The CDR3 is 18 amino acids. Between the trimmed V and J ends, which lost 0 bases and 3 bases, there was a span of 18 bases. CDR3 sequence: CASSYSVWGEDFYNEQFF. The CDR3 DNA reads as TGTGCCAGCAGTTACTCGGTTTGGGGGGAAGATTTCTACAATGAGCAGTTCTTC.

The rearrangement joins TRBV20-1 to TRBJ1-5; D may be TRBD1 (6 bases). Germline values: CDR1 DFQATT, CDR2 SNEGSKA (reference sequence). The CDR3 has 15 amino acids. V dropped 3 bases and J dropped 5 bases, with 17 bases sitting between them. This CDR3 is CSASPVIQGHQPQHF. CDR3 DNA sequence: TGCAGTGCTAGCCCCGTGATACAGGGCCATCAGCCCCAGCATTTT.

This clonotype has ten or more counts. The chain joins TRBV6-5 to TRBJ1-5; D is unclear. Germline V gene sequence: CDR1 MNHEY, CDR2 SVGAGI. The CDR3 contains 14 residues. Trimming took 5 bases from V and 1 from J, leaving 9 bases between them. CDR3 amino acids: CASSPNYSNQPQHF. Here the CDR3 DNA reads TGTGCCAGCAGTCCGAACTACAGCAATCAGCCCCAGCATTTT.

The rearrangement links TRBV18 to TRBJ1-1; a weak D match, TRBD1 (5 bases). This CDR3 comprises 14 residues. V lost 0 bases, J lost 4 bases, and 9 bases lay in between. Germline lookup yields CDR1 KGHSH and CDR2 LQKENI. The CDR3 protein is CASSPPGGGTEAFF. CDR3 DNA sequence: TGTGCCAGCTCACCACCCGGGGGGGGCACTGAAGCTTTCTTT.

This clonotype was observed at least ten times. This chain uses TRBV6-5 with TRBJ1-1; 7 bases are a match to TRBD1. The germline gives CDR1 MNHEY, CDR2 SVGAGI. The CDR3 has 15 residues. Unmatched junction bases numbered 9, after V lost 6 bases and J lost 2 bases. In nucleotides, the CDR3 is TGTGCCAGCAGCCCTAGGGGGCTGTTTAACACTGAAGCTTTCTTT. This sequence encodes CASSPRGLFNTEAFF.

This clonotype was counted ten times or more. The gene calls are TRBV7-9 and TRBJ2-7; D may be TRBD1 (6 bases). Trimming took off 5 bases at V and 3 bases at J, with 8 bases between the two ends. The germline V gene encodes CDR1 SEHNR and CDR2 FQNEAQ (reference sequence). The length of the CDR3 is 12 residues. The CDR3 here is CASSKDSYEQYF. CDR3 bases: TGTGCCAGCAGCAAGGACAGCTACGAGCAGTACTTC.

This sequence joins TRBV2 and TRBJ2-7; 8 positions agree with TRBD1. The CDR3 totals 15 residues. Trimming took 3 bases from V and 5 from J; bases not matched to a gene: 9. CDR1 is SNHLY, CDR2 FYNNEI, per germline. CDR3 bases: TGTGCCAGCAGTGACGGCGGACAGGGCCCCAACGAGCAGTACTTC. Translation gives CASSDGGQGPNEQYF. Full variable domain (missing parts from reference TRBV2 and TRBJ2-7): EPEVTQTPSHQVTQMGQEVILRCVPISNHLYFYWYRQILGQKVEFLVSFYNNEISEKSEIFDDQFSVERPDGSNFTLKIRSTKLEDSAMYFCASSDGGQGPNEQYFGPGTRLTVT.

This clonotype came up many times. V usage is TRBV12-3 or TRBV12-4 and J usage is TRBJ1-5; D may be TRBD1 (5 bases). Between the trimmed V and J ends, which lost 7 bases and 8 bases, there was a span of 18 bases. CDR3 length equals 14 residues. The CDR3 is CASTQWGTGEPQHF. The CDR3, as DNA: TGTGCCAGCACCCAGTGGGGGACCGGGGAGCCCCAGCATTTT.